Included here is one TCR beta chain sequence, with context. This entry belongs to a study of blood T cell repertoires in COVID-19. The study drew participants aged roughly 18 to 89 years from 20 to 30 US areas. The repertoire was sequenced with immunoSEQ multiplex PCR; TCRdb's copy has only in-frame clones and lacks some. The sample shows 200,000 to 250,000 clones, nearly 90% of them seen only once. The CDR3 is 12 amino acids. From germline, CDR1 is GTSNPN and CDR2 SVGIG (reference sequence). Trimming cost V 8 bases and J 8 bases, with 18 bases left between them. The V and J genes are TRBV30 and TRBJ1-2, with D uncertain. The specimen sequenced was PBMCs or T cells enriched from blood (not recorded which). The source is a man under 40 who had recovered from COVID-19. CDR3 coding DNA: TGTGCCACGCCCGGAGGCGCGGGCGGCTACACCTTC. It codes for CATPGGAGGYTF. Drawing the rest from reference TRBV30 and TRBJ1-2, the complete variable domain is SQTIHQWPATLVQPVGSPLSLECTVEGTSNPNLYWYRQAAGRGLQLLFYSVGIGQISSEVPQNLSASRPQDRQFILSSKKLLLSDSGFYLCATPGGAGGYTFGSGTRLTVV.